This T cell receptor (beta chain) emerged from a study of T cell repertoires in aging, cancer and after chemotherapy. Broader study findings: In each cancer cohort, median generation probability increased across chemotherapy, suggesting thymic output rebounded. No conclusions about immunological memory after chemotherapy can be drawn from the repertoire data.

This clonotype is large by share. Its antigen is unknown. Rearranged V-D-J TRB sequences were amplified with a mixed TRB-A/B primer pool. TCRdb fed the multiplex PCR reads into MiXCR, producing one record per CDR3 protein. This sample has about 3,000 distinct CDR3 sequences, with approximately 30% found just once. TCR beta rearrangements were amplified from peripheral blood genomic DNA. V dropped 0 bases and J dropped 0 bases, with 2 bases sitting between them. The CDR3 runs 12 residues. Germline V gene lookup returns CDR1 SQVTM and CDR2 ANQGSEA. The TCR sequence derives from a human donor in good health. The source material was blood. The chain has TRBV29-1 and TRBJ1-2; D gene ambiguous. CDR3 bases: TGCAGCGTTGAAGACACTAACTATGGCTACACCTTC. As protein: CSVEDTNYGYTF.